These 21 T cell receptor beta chains share one sample of origin, sequenced in a study of T cell responses to AZD1222 COVID-19 vaccine. Libraries were prepared by immunoSEQ multiplex PCR; TCRdb keeps only in-frame clonotypes and omits some of them. The table lists about 81,000 clones, 70% to 90% of them singletons. The input for sequencing was peripheral blood, taken 28 days after the second AZD1222 dose. The receptors shown here come from an adult who received the AZD1222 COVID-19 vaccine.

The rearrangement joins TRBV3-1 (or the pseudogene TRBV3-2) to TRBJ2-7; no firm D call. CDR1 LGHDT and CDR2 YNNKEL come from the germline V gene (reference sequence). V lost 0 bases and J lost 5, with 8 bases in between. This CDR3 comprises 13 residues. The CDR3 is CASSQEGLDEQYF. Here the CDR3 DNA reads TGTGCCAGCAGCCAAGAGGGTTTGGACGAGCAGTACTTC.

The rearrangement joins TRBV15 to TRBJ2-5, with D possibly being TRBD1 or TRBD2 (5 bases each). Germline lookup yields CDR1 LNHNV and CDR2 YYDKDF (reference sequence). There are 14 residues in the CDR3. Trimming pared 1 base from V and 5 bases from J, leaving 11 bases between. Here the CDR3 DNA reads TGTGCCACCAGCAGAGGAGGGGATGAGGAGACCCAGTACTTC. Its protein product is CATSRGGDEETQYF. Together with reference TRBV15 and TRBJ2-5, the CDR3 gives the full variable domain: DAMVIQNPRYQVTQFGKPVTLSCSQTLNHNVMYWYQQKSSQAPKLLFHYYDKDFNNEADTPDNFQSRRPNTSFCFLDIRSPGLGDTAMYLCATSRGGDEETQYFGPGTRLLVL.

This chain joins TRBV30 and TRBJ2-1; possibly TRBD1 for D (6 bases). V was pared by 3 bases and J by 7 bases, with 19 bases between. The CDR3 consists of 15 residues. Germline CDR1 reads GTSNPN; CDR2 reads SVGIG (reference sequence). CDR3 residues: CAWSPYGTPLNEQFF. CDR3 in DNA: TGTGCCTGGAGCCCTTATGGGACACCGTTGAATGAGCAGTTCTTC. Full variable domain (rest looked up from reference TRBV30 and TRBJ2-1): SQTIHQWPATLVQPVGSPLSLECTVEGTSNPNLYWYRQAAGRGLQLLFYSVGIGQISSEVPQNLSASRPQDRQFILSSKKLLLSDSGFYLCAWSPYGTPLNEQFFGPGTRLTVL.

The V and J genes are TRBV30 and TRBJ1-1; no reliable D call. CDR1 is GTSNPN, CDR2 SVGIG, per germline (reference sequence). Trimming cost V 3 bases and J 6 bases, with 11 bases left between them. There are 12 residues in the CDR3. The CDR3 is CAWSVVLPEAFF. In DNA, the CDR3 is TGTGCCTGGAGCGTAGTTTTGCCTGAAGCTTTCTTT.

This rearrangement joins TRBV4-3 to TRBJ1-1; D ambiguous. Germline CDR1 and CDR2: LGHNA and YSLEER. This CDR3 is built from 14 residues. V gave up 0 bases and J gave up 2 bases, with 7 bases separating them. CDR3 protein: CASSQDHTNTEAFF. CDR3 sequence (DNA): TGCGCCAGCAGCCAAGATCACACAAACACTGAAGCTTTCTTT.

The chain combines TRBV3-1 (or the pseudogene TRBV3-2) with TRBJ2-1; D not certain. CDR1 and CDR2 (germline): LGHDT, YNNKEL (reference sequence). This CDR3 has 12 amino acids. Deletions cut 5 bases from V and 6 bases from J, with 8 bases between. The CDR3 is CASSATGNEQFF. Here the CDR3 DNA reads TGTGCCAGCAGCGCGACTGGCAATGAGCAGTTCTTC.

The CDR3 region has the DNA TGTGCCAGCACCCCCCGGACAGGGAGACATAATTCACCCCTCCACTTT. Translated, it gives CASTPRTGRHNSPLHF. V usage is TRBV27 and J usage is TRBJ1-6, with 8 bases matching TRBD1. V was pared by 7 bases and J by 5 bases, with 10 bases of the junction left unmatched. Germline CDR1 MNHEY, CDR2 SMNVEV (reference sequence). This CDR3 is built from 16 residues.

The table lists this clone with a few counts. CDR3 DNA: TGTGCCACCAGTGAAGAAACAGGGGGAAGAGGCGAGCAGTACTTC. Protein: CATSEETGGRGEQYF. The chain has TRBV24-1 and TRBJ2-7; 8 nucleotides agree with TRBD1. This CDR3 contains 15 residues. The V segment lost 4 bases and the J segment 6 bases; nucleotides outside the gene matches: 10. Germline loops: CDR1 KGHDR, CDR2 SFDVKD.

The V call is TRBV6-6, the J call TRBJ2-3; 7 nucleotides match TRBD2. The trim removed 11 bases at V and 2 bases at J, leaving 4 bases unmatched. The CDR3 runs to 12 residues. The germline gives CDR1 MNHNY, CDR2 SVGAGI (reference sequence). The DNA of the CDR3 is TGTGCCGGCGGGGGTAACACAGATACGCAGTATTTT. It yields the protein CAGGGNTDTQYF.

This clone was recorded only once. The V and J genes are TRBV4-1 and TRBJ2-3; D may be TRBD1 (6 bases). Trimming took off 0 bases at V and 0 bases at J, with 16 bases between the two ends. Germline loops: CDR1 MGHRA, CDR2 YSYEKL. The CDR3 consists of 18 residues. The CDR3: CASSQDRQGPFSTDTQYF. The CDR3 DNA follows: TGCGCCAGCAGCCAAGATAGGCAGGGGCCATTTAGCACAGATACGCAGTATTTT.

In its sample, this clone was seen once. The chain joins TRBV19 to TRBJ2-7, with 11 bases that match TRBD2. This CDR3 contains 18 residues. The J segment lost 0 bases and the V segment lost 5 bases, leaving 12 bases of the junction unmatched. CDR1 is LNHDA, CDR2 SQIVND, per germline (reference sequence). For the CDR3, the DNA is TGTGCCAGTAGTTCCCGCCGACTAGCGGGACGACCCTCCTACGAGCAGTACTTC. Its translation is CASSSRRLAGRPSYEQYF. The full variable domain, rest sourced from reference TRBV19 and TRBJ2-7, is DGGITQSPKYLFRKEGQNVTLSCEQNLNHDAMYWYRQDPGQGLRLIYYSQIVNDFQKGDIAEGYSVSREKKESFPLTVTSAQKNPTAFYLCASSSRRLAGRPSYEQYFGPGTRLTVT.

V is TRBV18 and J is TRBJ2-7; possibly TRBD2 for D (5 bases). This CDR3 is 14 amino acids long. The germline V gene has CDR1 KGHSH and CDR2 LQKENI. The ends were cut back, 8 bases at V and 0 bases at J, with 14 bases in the middle. CDR3 DNA sequence: TGTGCCAGCACAAGGACGGGGAACTCCTACGAGCAGTACTTC. It encodes CASTRTGNSYEQYF.

This chain links TRBV3-1 (or the pseudogene TRBV3-2) with TRBJ2-5; TRBD2 aligns across 9 bases. The CDR3 runs 15 residues. Germline V CDR1 and CDR2: LGHDT, YNNKEL (reference sequence). V lost 6 bases, J lost 5 bases, and 10 bases stayed unmatched. The CDR3 bases are TGTGCCAGCAGGAATGTTACTAGCGGGCCCGAGACCCAGTACTTC. Its protein product is CASRNVTSGPETQYF.

This clone occurred a few times. This chain links TRBV13 with TRBJ2-2, with D tentatively TRBD1 (6 bases). Germline V gene data show CDR1 as PRHDT and CDR2 as FYEKMQ (reference sequence). The V end was cut by 5 bases, the J end by 0 bases, with 13 bases between. This CDR3 is built from 16 residues. The DNA of the CDR3 is TGTGCCAGCAGCCCACCGGGACATTCGAACACCGGGGAGCTGTTTTTT. Residues: CASSPPGHSNTGELFF.

The chain uses TRBV5-4 and TRBJ2-1, with D hard to call. The CDR3 extends over 12 amino acids. V lost 1 base and J 6 bases, leaving 5 bases between the germline ends. CDR1 and CDR2 from the germline V gene are SGHNT and YYREEE (reference sequence). The CDR3 here is CASSLWGNEQFF. CDR3 bases: TGTGCCAGCAGCTTGTGGGGCAATGAGCAGTTCTTC. Using reference TRBV5-4 and TRBJ2-1 for the parts outside the CDR3, the full variable domain is ETGVTQSPTHLIKTRGQQVTLRCSSQSGHNTVSWYQQALGQGPQFIFQYYREEENGRGNFPPRFSGLQFPNYSSELNVNALELDDSALYLCASSLWGNEQFFGPGTRLTVL.

This chain connects TRBV14 to TRBJ2-7; tentative D call: TRBD2 (6 bases). Germline V gives CDR1 SGHDN, CDR2 FVKESK. The CDR3 spans 15 residues. Trimming removed 1 base from V and 4 bases from J, with 14 bases in between. CDR3 sequence reads: CASSQVGGSWYEQYF. For the CDR3, the DNA is TGTGCCAGCAGCCAAGTAGGAGGGTCATGGTACGAGCAGTACTTC.

In this sample, this clone turned up once. The chain carries TRBV2 and TRBJ2-5; D not resolved. This CDR3 has 11 amino acids. Trimming left V 7 bases short and J 4 bases short, with 7 bases between. Germline CDR1 SNHLY, CDR2 FYNNEI. DNA of the CDR3: TGTGCCAGCAACCTCCGAGAGACCCAGTACTTC. This sequence encodes CASNLRETQYF.

V and J are TRBV10-2 and TRBJ1-1; perhaps TRBD1 as D (5 bases). CDR3 length equals 13 residues. Trimming cost V 7 bases and J 5 bases, with 14 bases left between them. Germline CDR1 WSHSY, CDR2 SAAADI. The CDR3 is CASTLGTETEAFF. The CDR3, as DNA: TGCGCCAGCACGTTAGGGACCGAAACTGAAGCTTTCTTT.

The CDR3: CASSDPGGVTEKLFF. In nucleotides, the CDR3 is TGTGCCAGCAGCGACCCAGGAGGAGTGACTGAAAAACTGTTTTTT. The J gene is TRBJ1-4, the V gene TRBV28; D ambiguous. Germline loops: CDR1 MDHEN, CDR2 SYDVKM. V was pared by 6 bases and J by 7 bases, with 18 bases between. This CDR3 comprises 15 residues.

The rearrangement joins TRBV3-1 (or the pseudogene TRBV3-2) to TRBJ1-3; possible D gene TRBD1, 5 bases. CDR3 length: 17 residues. The ends were cut back, 3 bases at V and 0 bases at J, with 15 bases in the middle. The germline V gene has CDR1 LGHDT and CDR2 YNNKEL (reference sequence). The CDR3 nucleotides are TGTGCCAGCAGCCATGCGGAGGACACCGCCTCTGGAAACACCATATATTTT. This translates into CASSHAEDTASGNTIYF.

This clone was seen only once. This chain uses TRBV5-4 with TRBJ1-5, with D possibly being TRBD1 (5 bases). Germline-derived CDR1 and CDR2 are SGHNT and YYREEE (reference sequence). The V gene lost 3 bases and the J gene lost 4 bases, with 8 bases spanning the gap. CDR3 length equals 13 residues. In DNA form, the CDR3 reads TGTGCCAGCAGCTCGGGACTGAATCAGCCCCAGCATTTT. Its protein product is CASSSGLNQPQHF. The entire variable domain, with the rest obtained from reference TRBV5-4 and TRBJ1-5, is as follows: ETGVTQSPTHLIKTRGQQVTLRCSSQSGHNTVSWYQQALGQGPQFIFQYYREEENGRGNFPPRFSGLQFPNYSSELNVNALELDDSALYLCASSSGLNQPQHFGDGTRLSIL.